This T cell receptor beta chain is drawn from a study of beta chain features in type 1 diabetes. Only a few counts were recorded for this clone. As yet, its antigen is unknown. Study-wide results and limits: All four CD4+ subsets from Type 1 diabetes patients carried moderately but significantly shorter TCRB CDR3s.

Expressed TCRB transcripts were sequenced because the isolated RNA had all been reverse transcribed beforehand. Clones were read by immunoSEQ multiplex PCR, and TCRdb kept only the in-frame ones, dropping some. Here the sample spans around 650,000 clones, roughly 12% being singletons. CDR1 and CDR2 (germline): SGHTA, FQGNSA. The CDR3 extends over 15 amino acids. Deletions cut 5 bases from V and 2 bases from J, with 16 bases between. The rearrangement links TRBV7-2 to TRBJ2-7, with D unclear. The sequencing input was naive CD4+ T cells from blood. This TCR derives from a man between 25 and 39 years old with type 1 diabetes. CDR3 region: CASSPGLLLAYEQYF. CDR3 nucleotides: TGTGCCAGCAGCCCTGGCCTCCTCCTTGCCTACGAGCAGTACTTC.